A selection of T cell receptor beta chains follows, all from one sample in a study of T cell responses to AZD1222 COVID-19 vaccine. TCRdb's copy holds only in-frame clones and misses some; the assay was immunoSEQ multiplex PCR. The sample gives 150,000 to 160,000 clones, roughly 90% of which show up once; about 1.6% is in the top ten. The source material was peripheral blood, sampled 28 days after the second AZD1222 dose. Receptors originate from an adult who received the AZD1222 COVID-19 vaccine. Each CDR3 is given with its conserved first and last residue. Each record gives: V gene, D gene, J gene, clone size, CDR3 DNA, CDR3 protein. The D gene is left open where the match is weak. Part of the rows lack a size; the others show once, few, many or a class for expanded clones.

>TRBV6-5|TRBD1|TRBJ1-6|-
TGTGCCAGCAGCCGACAGGGATTTGGTTCACCCCTCCACTTT
CASSRQGFGSPLHF
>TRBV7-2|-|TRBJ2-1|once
TGTGCCAGCAGCGGGCGGGGTGATACTAGACGGGGCAATGAGCAGTTCTTC
CASSGRGDTRRGNEQFF
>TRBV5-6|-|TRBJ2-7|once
TGTGCCAGCAGCCAGAACAGACTGGTTTACGAGCAGTACTTC
CASSQNRLVYEQYF
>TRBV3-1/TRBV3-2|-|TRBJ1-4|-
TGTGCCAGCAGCCAGGGAACAGGGTTTGGAGAAAAACTGTTTTTT
CASSQGTGFGEKLFF
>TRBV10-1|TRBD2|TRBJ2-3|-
TGCGCCAGCAGTGAGTTTAGCGGGAGGGGCCCAGATACGCAGTATTTT
CASSEFSGRGPDTQYF
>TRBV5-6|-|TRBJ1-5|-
TGTGCCAGCAGCTTGGGTTGGCCTTCTCCTAATCAGCCCCAGCATTTT
CASSLGWPSPNQPQHF
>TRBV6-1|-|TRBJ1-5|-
TGTGCCAGCAGTGAGGCGCTAAGCAATCAGCCCCAGCATTTT
CASSEALSNQPQHF
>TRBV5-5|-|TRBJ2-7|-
TGTGCCAGCAGCTTGGAAAGCGTATCAGCCTACGAGCAGTACTTC
CASSLESVSAYEQYF
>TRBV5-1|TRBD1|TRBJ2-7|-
TGCGCCAGCAGCTCAGGACAGGGTATCGACGAGCAGTACTTC
CASSSGQGIDEQYF
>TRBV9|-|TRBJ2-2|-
TGTGCCAGCAGCGTACACGGGGCGAACACCGGGGAGCTGTTTTTT
CASSVHGANTGELFF